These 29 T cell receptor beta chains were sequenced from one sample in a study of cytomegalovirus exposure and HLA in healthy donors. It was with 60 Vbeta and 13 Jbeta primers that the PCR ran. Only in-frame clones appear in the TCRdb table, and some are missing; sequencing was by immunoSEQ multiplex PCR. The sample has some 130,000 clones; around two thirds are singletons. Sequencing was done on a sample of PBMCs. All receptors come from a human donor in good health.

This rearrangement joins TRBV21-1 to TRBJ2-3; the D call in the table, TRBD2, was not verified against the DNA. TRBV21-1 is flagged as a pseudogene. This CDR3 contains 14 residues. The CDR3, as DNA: TGTGCCAGCACCGCTAGCGGGGGCCCAGATACGCAGTATTTT. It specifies CASTASGGPDTQYF.

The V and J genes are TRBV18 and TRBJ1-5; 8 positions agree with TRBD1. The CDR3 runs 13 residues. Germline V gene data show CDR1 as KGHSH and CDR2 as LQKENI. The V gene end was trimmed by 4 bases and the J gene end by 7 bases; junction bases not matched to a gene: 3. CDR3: CASSQDRVQPQHF. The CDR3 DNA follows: TGTGCCAGCTCACAGGACAGGGTCCAGCCCCAGCATTTT.

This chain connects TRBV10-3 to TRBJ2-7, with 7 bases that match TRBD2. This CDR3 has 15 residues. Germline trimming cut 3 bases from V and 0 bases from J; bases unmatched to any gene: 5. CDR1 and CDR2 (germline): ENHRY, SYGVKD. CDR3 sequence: CAISDRSGNSYEQYF. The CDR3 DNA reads TGTGCCATCAGTGATCGGAGCGGGAACTCCTACGAGCAGTACTTC.

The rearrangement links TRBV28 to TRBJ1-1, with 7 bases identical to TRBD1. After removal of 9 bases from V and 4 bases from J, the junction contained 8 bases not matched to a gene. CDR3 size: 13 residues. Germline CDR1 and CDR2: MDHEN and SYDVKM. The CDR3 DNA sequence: TGTGCCAGTCCAGTGCAGGGGGGCACTGAAGCTTTCTTT. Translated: CASPVQGGTEAFF.

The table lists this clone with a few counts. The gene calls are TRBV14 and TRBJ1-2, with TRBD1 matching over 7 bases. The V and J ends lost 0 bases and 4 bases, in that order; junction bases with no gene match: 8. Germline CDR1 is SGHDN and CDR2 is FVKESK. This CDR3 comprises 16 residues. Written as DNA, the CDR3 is TGTGCCAGCAGCCAAGATGGTTGGGGGGACAGCTATGGCTACACCTTC. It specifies CASSQDGWGDSYGYTF.

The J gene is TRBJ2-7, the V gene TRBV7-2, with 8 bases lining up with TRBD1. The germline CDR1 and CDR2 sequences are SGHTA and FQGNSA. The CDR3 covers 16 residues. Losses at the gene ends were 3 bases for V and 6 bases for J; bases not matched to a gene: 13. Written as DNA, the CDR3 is TGTGCCAGCAGCTTGGGGACCCGGGACAGGAACCTCGAGCAGTACTTC. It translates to CASSLGTRDRNLEQYF.

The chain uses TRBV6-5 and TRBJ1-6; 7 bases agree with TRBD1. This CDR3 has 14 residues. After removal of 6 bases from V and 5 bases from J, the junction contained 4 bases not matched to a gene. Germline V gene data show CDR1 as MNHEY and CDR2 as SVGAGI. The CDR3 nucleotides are TGTGCCAGCAGGGGACAGACGAATAATTCACCCCTCCACTTT. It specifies CASRGQTNNSPLHF.

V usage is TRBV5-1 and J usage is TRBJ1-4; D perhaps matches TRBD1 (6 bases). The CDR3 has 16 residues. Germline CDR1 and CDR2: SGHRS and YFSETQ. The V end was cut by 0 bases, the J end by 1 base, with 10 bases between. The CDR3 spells CASSLAGVVTNEKLFF. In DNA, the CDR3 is TGCGCCAGCAGCTTGGCAGGGGTAGTAACTAATGAAAAACTGTTTTTT.

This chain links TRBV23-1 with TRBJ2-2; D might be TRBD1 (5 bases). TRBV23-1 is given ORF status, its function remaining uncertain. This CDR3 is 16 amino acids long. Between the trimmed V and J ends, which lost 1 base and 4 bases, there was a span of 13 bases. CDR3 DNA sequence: TGCGCCAGCAGTCAATGGGGCAGGGTGAGCACCGGGGAGCTGTTTTTT. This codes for CASSQWGRVSTGELFF.

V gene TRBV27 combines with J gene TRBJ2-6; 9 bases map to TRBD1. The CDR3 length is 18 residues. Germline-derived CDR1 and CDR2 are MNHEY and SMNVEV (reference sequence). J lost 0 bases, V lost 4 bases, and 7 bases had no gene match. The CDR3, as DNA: TGTGCCAGCAGTTCGGCCGGGACAGGGTTCTCTGGGGCCAACGTCCTGACTTTC. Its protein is CASSSAGTGFSGANVLTF. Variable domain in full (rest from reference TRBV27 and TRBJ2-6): EAQVTQNPRYLITVTGKKLTVTCSQNMNHEYMSWYRQDPGLGLRQIYYSMNVEVTDKGDVPEGYKVSRKEKRNFPLILESPSPNQTSLYFCASSSAGTGFSGANVLTFGAGSRLTVL.

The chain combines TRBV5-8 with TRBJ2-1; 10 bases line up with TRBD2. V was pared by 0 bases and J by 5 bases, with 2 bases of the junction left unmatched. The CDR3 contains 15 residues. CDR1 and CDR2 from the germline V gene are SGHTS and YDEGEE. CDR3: CASSLGTSGNNEQFF. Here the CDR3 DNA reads TGTGCCAGCAGCTTGGGGACTAGCGGAAACAATGAGCAGTTCTTC.

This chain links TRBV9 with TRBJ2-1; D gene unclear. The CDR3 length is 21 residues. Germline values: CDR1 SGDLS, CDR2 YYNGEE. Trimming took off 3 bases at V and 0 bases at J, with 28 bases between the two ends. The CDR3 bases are TGTGCCAGCAGCGCCAACGCGCTACCCTTGACAAGCCAGAGCTCCTACAATGAGCAGTTCTTC. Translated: CASSANALPLTSQSSYNEQFF.

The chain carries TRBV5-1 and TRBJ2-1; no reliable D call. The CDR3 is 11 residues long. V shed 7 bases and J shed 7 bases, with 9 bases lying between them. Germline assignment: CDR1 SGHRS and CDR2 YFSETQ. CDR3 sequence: CASRSVNEQFF. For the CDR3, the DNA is TGCGCCAGCCGGAGTGTGAATGAGCAGTTCTTC.

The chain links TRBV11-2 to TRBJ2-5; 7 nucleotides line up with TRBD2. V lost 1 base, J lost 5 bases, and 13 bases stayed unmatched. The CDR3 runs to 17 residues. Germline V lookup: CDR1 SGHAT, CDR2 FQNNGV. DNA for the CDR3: TGTGCCAGCAGCTTAGTACCTGCTTGGGTGGGGGGGGAGACCCAGTACTTC. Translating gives CASSLVPAWVGGETQYF. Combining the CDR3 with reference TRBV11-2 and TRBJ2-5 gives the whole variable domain EAGVAQSPRYKIIEKRQSVAFWCNPISGHATLYWYQQILGQGPKLLIQFQNNGVVDDSQLPKDRFSAERLKGVDSTLKIQPAKLEDSAVYLCASSLVPAWVGGETQYFGPGTRLLVL.

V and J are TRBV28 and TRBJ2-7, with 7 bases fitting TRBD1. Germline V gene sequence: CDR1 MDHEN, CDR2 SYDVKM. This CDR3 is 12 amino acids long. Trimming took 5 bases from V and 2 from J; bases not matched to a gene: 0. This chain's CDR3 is CASSGQAYEQYF. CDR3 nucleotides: TGTGCCAGCAGTGGACAGGCCTACGAGCAGTACTTC.

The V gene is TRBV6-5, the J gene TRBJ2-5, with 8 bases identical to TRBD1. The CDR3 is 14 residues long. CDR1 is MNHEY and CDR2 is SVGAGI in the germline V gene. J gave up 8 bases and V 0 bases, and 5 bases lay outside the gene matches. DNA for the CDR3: TGTGCCAGCAGTTACTCCAGGGGGCTGTTAACCCAGTACTTC. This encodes CASSYSRGLLTQYF.

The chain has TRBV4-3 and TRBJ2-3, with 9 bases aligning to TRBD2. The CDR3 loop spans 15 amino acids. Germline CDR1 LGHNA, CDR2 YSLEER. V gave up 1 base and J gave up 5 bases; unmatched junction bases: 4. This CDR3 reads CASSQVPLAGDTQYF. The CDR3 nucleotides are TGCGCCAGCAGCCAAGTTCCACTAGCGGGAGATACGCAGTATTTT.

The CDR3 bases are TGTGCCAGCAGGCGGACAGGCACCTCCTACGAGCAGTACTTC. Translating gives CASRRTGTSYEQYF. The chain is built from TRBV6-1 and TRBJ2-7; 7 nucleotides match TRBD1. The CDR3 length is 14 residues. Germline lookup yields CDR1 MNHNS and CDR2 SASEGT. V trimming: 6 bases; J trimming: 0 bases; junction bases outside the gene matches: 5.

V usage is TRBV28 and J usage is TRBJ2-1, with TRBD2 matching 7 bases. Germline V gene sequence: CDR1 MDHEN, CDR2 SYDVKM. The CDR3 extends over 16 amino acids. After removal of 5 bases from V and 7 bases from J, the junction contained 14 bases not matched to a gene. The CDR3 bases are TGTGCCAGCAGTCCAGATAAAGCGGGGTTATCGAATGAGCAGTTCTTC. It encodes CASSPDKAGLSNEQFF.

The CDR3 here is CAISGGQGAAFF. The DNA for the CDR3 is TGTGCCATCAGTGGGGGACAGGGGGCCGCTTTCTTT. This sequence joins TRBV10-3 and TRBJ1-1; 12 bases line up with TRBD1. V trimming: 4 bases; J trimming: 11 bases; junction bases outside the gene matches: 2. This CDR3 has 12 residues. Germline loops: CDR1 ENHRY, CDR2 SYGVKD.

CDR3 coding DNA: TGTGCCAGCAGCCCACTCCCTTGGGGCACAGGGGGCGACGAGCAGTACTTC. Translating it yields CASSPLPWGTGGDEQYF. This chain uses TRBV16 with TRBJ2-7; 9 bases fit TRBD1. Looked up from germline, CDR1 is KGHSY and CDR2 is FQNENV. This CDR3 is built from 17 residues. V shed 4 bases, J shed 5 bases, and the junction held 15 bases outside the gene matches.

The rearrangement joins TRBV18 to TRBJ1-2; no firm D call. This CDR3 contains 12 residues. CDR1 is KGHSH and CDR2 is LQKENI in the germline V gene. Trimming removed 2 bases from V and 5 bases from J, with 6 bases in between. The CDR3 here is CASSPSRYGYTF. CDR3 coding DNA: TGTGCCAGCTCACCATCTAGATATGGCTACACCTTC. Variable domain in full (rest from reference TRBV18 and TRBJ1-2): NAGVMQNPRHLVRRRGQEARLRCSPMKGHSHVYWYRQLPEEGLKFMVYLQKENIIDESGMPKERFSAEFPKEGPSILRIQQVVRGDSAAYFCASSPSRYGYTFGSGTRLTVV.

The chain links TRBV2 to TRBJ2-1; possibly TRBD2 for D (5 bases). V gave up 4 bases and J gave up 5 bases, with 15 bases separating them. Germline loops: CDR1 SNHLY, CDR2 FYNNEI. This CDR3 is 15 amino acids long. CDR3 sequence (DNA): TGTGCCAGCAGTGGGCTGGGAGCTGGGAACAATGAGCAGTTCTTC. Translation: CASSGLGAGNNEQFF.

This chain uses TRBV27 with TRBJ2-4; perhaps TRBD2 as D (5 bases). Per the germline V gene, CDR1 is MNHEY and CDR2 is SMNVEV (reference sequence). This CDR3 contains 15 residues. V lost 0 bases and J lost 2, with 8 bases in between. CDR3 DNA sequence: TGTGCCAGCAGTTTATCGCGCGGGTCCAAAAACATTCAGTACTTC. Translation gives CASSLSRGSKNIQYF.

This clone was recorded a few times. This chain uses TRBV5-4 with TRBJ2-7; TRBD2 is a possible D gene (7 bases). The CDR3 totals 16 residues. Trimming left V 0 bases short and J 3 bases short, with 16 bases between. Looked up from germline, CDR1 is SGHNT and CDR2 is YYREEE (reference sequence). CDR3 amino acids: CASSLDGRGAGYEQYF. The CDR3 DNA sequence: TGTGCCAGCAGCTTGGACGGTCGGGGGGCAGGCTACGAGCAGTACTTC.

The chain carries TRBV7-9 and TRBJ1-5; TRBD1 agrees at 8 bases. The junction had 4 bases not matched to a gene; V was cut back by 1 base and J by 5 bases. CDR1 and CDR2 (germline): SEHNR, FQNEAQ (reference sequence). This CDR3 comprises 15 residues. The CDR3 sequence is CASSLGGQGYQPQHF. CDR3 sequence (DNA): TGTGCCAGCAGCTTAGGTGGACAGGGATATCAGCCCCAGCATTTT.

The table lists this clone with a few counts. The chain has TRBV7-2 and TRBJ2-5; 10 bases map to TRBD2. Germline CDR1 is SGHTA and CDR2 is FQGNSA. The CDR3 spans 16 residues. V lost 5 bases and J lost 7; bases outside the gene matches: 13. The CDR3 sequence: CASSEDAAGGPGTQYF. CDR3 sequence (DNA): TGTGCCAGCAGCGAGGACGCAGCGGGAGGGCCGGGGACCCAGTACTTC.

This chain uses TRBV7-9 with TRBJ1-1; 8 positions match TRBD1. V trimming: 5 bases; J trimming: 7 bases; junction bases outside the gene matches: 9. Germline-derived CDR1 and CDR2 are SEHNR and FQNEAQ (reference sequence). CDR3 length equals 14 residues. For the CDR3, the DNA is TGTGCCAGCAGCCCCACACCGGGACAGGTTGAAGCTTTCTTT. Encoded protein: CASSPTPGQVEAFF.

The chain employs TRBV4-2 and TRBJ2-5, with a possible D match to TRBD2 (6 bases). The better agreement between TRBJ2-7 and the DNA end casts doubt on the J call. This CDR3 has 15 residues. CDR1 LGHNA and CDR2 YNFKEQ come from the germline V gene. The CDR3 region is CASSQDLTSSYEQYF. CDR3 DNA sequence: TGTGCCAGCAGCCAAGATCTGACTAGTTCCTACGAGCAGTACTTC.